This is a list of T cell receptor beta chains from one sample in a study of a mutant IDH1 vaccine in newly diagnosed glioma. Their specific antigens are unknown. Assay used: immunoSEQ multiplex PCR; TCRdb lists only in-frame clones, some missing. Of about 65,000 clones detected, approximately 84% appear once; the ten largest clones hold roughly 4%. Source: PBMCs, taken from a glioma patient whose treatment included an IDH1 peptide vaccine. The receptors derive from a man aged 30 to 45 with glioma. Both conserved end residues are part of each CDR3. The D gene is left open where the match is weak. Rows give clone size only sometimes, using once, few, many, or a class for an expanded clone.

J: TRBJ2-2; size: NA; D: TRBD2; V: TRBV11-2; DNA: TGTGCCAGCAGCCTACCCCGGGGGGGCACCGGGGAGCTGTTTTTT; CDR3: CASSLPRGGTGELFF
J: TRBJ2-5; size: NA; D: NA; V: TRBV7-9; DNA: TGTGCCAGCAGCTTATGGGCTAGACAAGAGACCCAGTACTTC; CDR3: CASSLWARQETQYF
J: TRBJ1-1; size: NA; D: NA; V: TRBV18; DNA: TGTGCCAGCTCACGGGGACAAACGAACACTGAAGCTTTCTTT; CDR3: CASSRGQTNTEAFF
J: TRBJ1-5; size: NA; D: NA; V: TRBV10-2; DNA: TGCGCCAGCAGTGAGAGGGGGAGCAATCAGCCCCAGCATTTT; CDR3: CASSERGSNQPQHF
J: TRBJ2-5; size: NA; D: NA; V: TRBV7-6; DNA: TGTGCCAGCAGCTTCCGGCGCCAAGAGACCCAGTACTTC; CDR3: CASSFRRQETQYF
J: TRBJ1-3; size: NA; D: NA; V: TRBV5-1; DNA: TGCGCCAGCAGCGTAGATAACGGCGCGAGCTCTGGAAACACCATATATTTT; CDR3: CASSVDNGASSGNTIYF
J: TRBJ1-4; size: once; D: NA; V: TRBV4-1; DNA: TGCGCCAGCAGCCCCTCGGCTGGCGGAACAACTAATGAAAAACTGTTTTTT; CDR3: CASSPSAGGTTNEKLFF
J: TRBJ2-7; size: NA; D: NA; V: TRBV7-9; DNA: TGTGCCAGCAGACCCGGGACCGCCCAGTACGAGCAGTACTTC; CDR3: CASRPGTAQYEQYF
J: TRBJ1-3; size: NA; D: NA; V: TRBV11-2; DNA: TGTGCCAGCAGCTCCCGGACCCTTAACTCTGGAAACACCATATATTTT; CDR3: CASSSRTLNSGNTIYF
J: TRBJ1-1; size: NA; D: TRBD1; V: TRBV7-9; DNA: TGTGCCAGCACCCCTCAGGGGGTGGGGATGAACACTGAAGCTTTCTTT; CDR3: CASTPQGVGMNTEAFF
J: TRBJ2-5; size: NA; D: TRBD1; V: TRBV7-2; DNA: TGTGCCAGCAGCCCCCGGACAGGGGGGGAGACCCAGTACTTC; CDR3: CASSPRTGGETQYF
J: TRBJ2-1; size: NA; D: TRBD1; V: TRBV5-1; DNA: TGCGCCAGCAGCTTGGCCGGGACAGAACAGTTCTTC; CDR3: CASSLAGTEQFF
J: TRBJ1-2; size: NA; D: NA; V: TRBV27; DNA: TGTGCCAGCAGTTTCACACAGGGCTATGGCTACACCTTC; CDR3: CASSFTQGYGYTF
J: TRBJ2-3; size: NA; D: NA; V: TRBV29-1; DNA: TGCAGCGGTTCGACAGGCAGGGGTACAGATACGCAGTATTTT; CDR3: CSGSTGRGTDTQYF
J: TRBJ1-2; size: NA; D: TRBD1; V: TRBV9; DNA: TGTGCCAGCAGTCCCAAGGAGGGCAGGGGGCTTTATGGCTACACCTTC; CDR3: CASSPKEGRGLYGYTF
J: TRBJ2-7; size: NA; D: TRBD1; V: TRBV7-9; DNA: TGTGCCAGCAGCGCACCGGGACAGGGGGGCTACGAGCAGTACTTC; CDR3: CASSAPGQGGYEQYF
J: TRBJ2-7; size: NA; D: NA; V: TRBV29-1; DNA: TGCAGCGTTGAAGACAGGGGGGATCCCTACGAGCAGTACTTC; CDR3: CSVEDRGDPYEQYF
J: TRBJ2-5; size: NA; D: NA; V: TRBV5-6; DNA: TGTGCCAACAGCTTGGTGGTCCGATTGACCCAGTACTTC; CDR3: CANSLVVRLTQYF
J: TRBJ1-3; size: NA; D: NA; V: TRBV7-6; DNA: TGTGCCAGCAGCCCTACCAACTCTGGAAACACCATATATTTT; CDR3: CASSPTNSGNTIYF
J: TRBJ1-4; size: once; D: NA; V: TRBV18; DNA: TGTGCCAGCTCACCACTGGGACGTTCCGTCGAAAAACTGTTTTTT; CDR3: CASSPLGRSVEKLFF
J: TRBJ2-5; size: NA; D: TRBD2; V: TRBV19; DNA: TGTGCCAGTAGATCTAGCGGTCGAGGGGAGACCCAGTACTTC; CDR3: CASRSSGRGETQYF
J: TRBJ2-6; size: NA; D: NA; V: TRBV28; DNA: TGTGCCAGCAGTTCCCCCGCAGGCTCTGGGGCCAACGTCCTGACTTTC; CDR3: CASSSPAGSGANVLTF
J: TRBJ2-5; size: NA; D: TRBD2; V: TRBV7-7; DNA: TGTGCCAGCAGCTTATCGCTAGCGGGGGGAGGGGAGACCCAGTACTTC; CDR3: CASSLSLAGGGETQYF
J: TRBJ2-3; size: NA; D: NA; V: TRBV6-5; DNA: TGTGCCAGCAGTTACTCGCTAGACTACGATACGCAGTATTTT; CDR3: CASSYSLDYDTQYF
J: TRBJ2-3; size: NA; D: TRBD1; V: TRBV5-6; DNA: TGTGCCAGCAGCTTGACCCAAACAGGGGTGAGAGATACGCAGTATTTT; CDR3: CASSLTQTGVRDTQYF
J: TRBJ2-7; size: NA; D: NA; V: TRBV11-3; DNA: TGTGCCAGCAGCTCCGGATTTGGGCTGAACTACGAGCAGTACTTC; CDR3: CASSSGFGLNYEQYF
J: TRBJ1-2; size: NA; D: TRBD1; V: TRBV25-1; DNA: TGTGCCAGCAGTGACGCCCGGACAGGAGCTAACTATGGCTACACCTTC; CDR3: CASSDARTGANYGYTF
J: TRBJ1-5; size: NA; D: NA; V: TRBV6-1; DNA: TGTGCCAGCAAGACGTACAATCAGCCCCAGCATTTT; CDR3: CASKTYNQPQHF
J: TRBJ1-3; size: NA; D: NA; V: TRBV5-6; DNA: TGTGCCAGCACCAACACGCGGGCGGGCCCTGGAAACACCATATATTTT; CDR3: CASTNTRAGPGNTIYF
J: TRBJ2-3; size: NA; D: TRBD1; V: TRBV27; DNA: TGTGCCAGCAGTTCGGGACAGGAGAGTCAGTATTTT; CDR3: CASSSGQESQYF
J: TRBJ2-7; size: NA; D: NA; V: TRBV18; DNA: TGTGCCAGCTCACAGGCGGTCGAGCAGTACTTC; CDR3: CASSQAVEQYF
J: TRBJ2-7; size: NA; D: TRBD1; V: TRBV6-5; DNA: TGTGCCAGCAGTTACTCGATGGACAGGGCCTCTAACGAGCAGTACTTC; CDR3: CASSYSMDRASNEQYF
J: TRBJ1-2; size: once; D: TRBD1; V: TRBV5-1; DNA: TGCGCCAGCAGCTTAAAAACTCCGGGACAGGGGATGGTGGCTGGCTACACCTTC; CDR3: CASSLKTPGQGMVAGYTF
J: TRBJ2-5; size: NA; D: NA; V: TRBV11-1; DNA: TGTGCCAGCAGGAGGTTAGAACAGACACAAGAGACCCAGTACTTC; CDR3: CASRRLEQTQETQYF
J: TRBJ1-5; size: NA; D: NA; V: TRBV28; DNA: TGTGCCAGCAGTTGGGGTCAGCCCCAGCATTTT; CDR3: CASSWGQPQHF
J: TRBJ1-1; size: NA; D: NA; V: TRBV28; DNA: TGTGCCAGCAGTTTGCAGGGTGGGGGTGAAGCTTTCTTT; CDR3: CASSLQGGGEAFF
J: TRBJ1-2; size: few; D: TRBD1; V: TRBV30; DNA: TGTGCCTGGGGAGACAGGGGGTGGTCCGGCTACACCTTC; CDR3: CAWGDRGWSGYTF
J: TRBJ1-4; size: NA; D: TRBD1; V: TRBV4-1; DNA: TGCGCCAGCAGCTCCGGGACAGGTTCAACTAATGAAAAACTGTTTTTT; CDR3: CASSSGTGSTNEKLFF
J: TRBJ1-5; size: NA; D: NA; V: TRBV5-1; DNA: TGCGCCAGCAGCTTGGCGGGCAGTAGCAATCAGCCCCAGCATTTT; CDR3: CASSLAGSSNQPQHF
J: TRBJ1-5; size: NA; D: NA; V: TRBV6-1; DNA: TGTGCCAGCAGTCAGCCGGACATCGGTCAGCCCCAGCATTTT; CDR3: CASSQPDIGQPQHF
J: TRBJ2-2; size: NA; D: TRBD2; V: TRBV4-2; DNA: TGTGCCAGCAGCTCGGTCCCGGGACTAGCGCAGAGGGGGCTGTTTTTT; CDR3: CASSSVPGLAQRGLFF
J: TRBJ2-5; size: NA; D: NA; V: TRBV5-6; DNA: TGTGCCAGCAGCTTGGGGGTACGTAGTGCGGGGCAAGAGACCCAGTACTTC; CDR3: CASSLGVRSAGQETQYF
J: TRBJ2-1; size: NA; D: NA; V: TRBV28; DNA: TGTGCCAGCAGTTTAGTCGTATACTATGAGCAGTTCTTC; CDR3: CASSLVVYYEQFF
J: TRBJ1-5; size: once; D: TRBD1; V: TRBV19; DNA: TGTGCCAGTAGTATAGTTAGACAGGGGTATAGCAATCAGCCCCAGCATTTT; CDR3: CASSIVRQGYSNQPQHF